This T cell receptor beta chain was captured in a study of cytomegalovirus exposure and HLA in healthy donors. Trimming took off 1 base at V and 2 bases at J, with 11 bases between the two ends. Germline-derived CDR1 and CDR2 are SGHTA and FQGNSA. This CDR3 region has 16 residues. Vbeta (60) and Jbeta (13) primers were used in the PCR. Assay used: immunoSEQ multiplex PCR; TCRdb lists only in-frame clones, some missing. The sample has 93,000 or so clones; 79% are singletons. Study-level points and caveats: Later genetic work tied a missense DCLRE1C variant to beta-chain V and J trimming.

With regard to this clone: Its target is not known.

Sequenced input: PBMCs. The J gene is TRBJ2-2, the V gene TRBV7-2, with D maybe TRBD1 (5 bases). This receptor was taken from a man aged 45-65 years in good health and CMV-seropositive. DNA of the CDR3: TGTGCCAGCAGCTTAGGGGCAAGGGGCAACACCGGGGAGCTGTTTTTT. This gives the protein CASSLGARGNTGELFF.